The clone carrying this TCR beta chain appeared a few times. Germline V gene sequence: CDR1 DFQATT, CDR2 SNEGSKA (reference sequence). The CDR3 spans 14 residues. The trim removed 2 bases at V and 5 bases at J, leaving 5 bases unmatched. The sample belongs to a study of identical twins. One entry per CDR3 protein, called by TCRdb with MiXCR from the 5' RACE reads. This sample has about 530,000 distinct CDR3 sequences; around 22% occur once, and the top ten carry approximately 0.5%. The data also belong to a second study, concerning yellow fever vaccine responses in identical twins.

The sequence was obtained from a woman aged 18 to 35 in good health. The chain uses TRBV20-1 and TRBJ2-1; 8 positions agree with TRBD2. Sequenced input: CD4+ T cells sorted from blood. The CDR3 reads CSARLLAVNNEQFF. The CDR3 coding sequence is TGCAGTGCTAGACTACTAGCGGTAAACAATGAGCAGTTCTTC.